The 21 T cell receptor beta chains below were found in one sample sequenced in a study of post-analysis software for immune sequencing data. The study, taken as a whole, reports: Four to six TRBV segments were more frequent in patients than controls; TRBV5-6, TRBV5-1 and TRBV20-1 belonged to this group.

TCR beta cDNA libraries had unique molecular identifiers. Using its own MiXCR run on the PCR reads, TCRdb lists one record per CDR3 protein. The sample records fewer than 850,000 distinct CDR3 sequences, approximately 44% being singletons. These receptors have no identified antigens. Sequenced material: blood. These receptors came from a girl under 18 with multiple sclerosis.

This clonotype came up once. J is TRBJ1-2 and V is TRBV27; D is unclear. The CDR3 has 13 residues. Trimming took 3 bases from V and 6 from J, leaving 11 bases between them. Germline V lookup: CDR1 MNHEY, CDR2 SMNVEV (reference sequence). Written as DNA, the CDR3 is TGTGCCAGCAGTTTCAGTATAAGTCATGGCTACACCTTC. This gives the protein CASSFSISHGYTF.

V and J are TRBV3-1 and TRBJ1-1, with a weak D call TRBD1 (6 bases). Per the germline V gene, CDR1 is LGHDT and CDR2 is YNNKEL (reference sequence). The CDR3 has 14 residues. Trimming removed 5 bases from V and 3 bases from J, with 13 bases in between. The CDR3 coding sequence is TGTGCCAGCAGCTCTCAGGGGCTGCACACTGAAGCTTTCTTT. Translated, it gives CASSSQGLHTEAFF.

In this sample, this clonotype turned up once. The chain has TRBV28 and TRBJ2-3, with 8 bases that match TRBD2. The V gene's germline CDR1 is MDHEN and CDR2 SYDVKM. This CDR3 comprises 16 residues. After removal of 8 bases from V and 3 bases from J, the junction contained 13 bases not matched to a gene. This chain's CDR3 is CASAWMTSATTDTQYF. The CDR3 nucleotides read TGTGCCAGCGCCTGGATGACTAGCGCGACTACAGATACGCAGTATTTT.

This clonotype was seen a few times. The rearrangement uses TRBV7-9 and TRBJ2-3; TRBD2 might be the D (5 bases). V lost 2 bases to trimming and J lost 2 bases, with 17 bases between them. CDR3 length: 17 amino acids. Germline assignment: CDR1 SEHNR and CDR2 FQNEAQ (reference sequence). This CDR3 reads CASSLLTASGDTDTQYF. CDR3 DNA sequence: TGTGCCAGCAGCTTATTAACAGCAAGCGGTGACACAGATACGCAGTATTTT. The full variable domain, in which reference TRBV7-9 and TRBJ2-3 provide the parts outside the CDR3, is DTGVSQNPRHKITKRGQNVTFRCDPISEHNRLYWYRQTLGQGPEFLTYFQNEAQLEKSRLLSDRFSAERPKGSFSTLEIQRTEQGDSAMYLCASSLLTASGDTDTQYFGPGTRLTVL.

The CDR3 DNA sequence: TGCGCCAGCAGCCAAGATCGTATCAGATCCTACAATGAGCAGTTCTTC. Translation: CASSQDRIRSYNEQFF. This chain links TRBV4-3 with TRBJ2-1; D remains ambiguous. Germline assignment: CDR1 LGHNA and CDR2 YSLEER. The CDR3 length is 16 residues. The V and J ends lost 0 bases and 1 base respectively, with 10 bases between them.

The chain links TRBV7-9 to TRBJ2-1, with TRBD2 identical over 10 bases. The V segment lost 3 bases and the J segment 1 base; nucleotides outside the gene matches: 9. From germline, CDR1 is SEHNR and CDR2 FQNEAQ (reference sequence). This CDR3 is built from 18 residues. CDR3 in amino acids: CASSFPASGSSSYNEQFF. The DNA of the CDR3 is TGTGCCAGCAGCTTCCCGGCTAGCGGGAGTTCATCCTACAATGAGCAGTTCTTC.

Remarks on this clonotype: An end of the junction differs from the germline gene, which may be a read error. The CDR3 is CAGRGKHRSYEQYF. The CDR3 nucleotides are TGTGCCGGCAGGGGTAAGCACAGATCCTACGAGCAGTACTTC. The chain combines TRBV27 with TRBJ2-7; D is perhaps TRBD1 (6 bases). This CDR3 has 14 residues. Germline V gives CDR1 MNHEY, CDR2 SMNVEV (reference sequence).

This clonotype was seen a handful of times. The rearrangement links TRBV3-1 to TRBJ2-5, with D possibly TRBD2 on 6 matching bases. Looked up from germline, CDR1 is LGHDT and CDR2 is YNNKEL (reference sequence). CDR3 length: 15 amino acids. V lost 1 base and J 8 bases, leaving 17 bases between the germline ends. CDR3 sequence reads: CASSQVMRDLSTQYF. The CDR3 DNA reads TGTGCCAGCAGCCAAGTAATGCGGGACCTCAGTACCCAGTACTTC.

The chain recombines TRBV29-1 with TRBJ2-4, with 8 bases matching TRBD1. This CDR3 region has 13 residues. Germline V gene data show CDR1 as SQVTM and CDR2 as ANQGSEA. J lost 13 bases, V lost 7 bases, and 15 bases had no gene match. The CDR3, as DNA: TGCAGCGGCAACAGGGGGACACAAGAGGCCCAGTACTTC. This encodes CSGNRGTQEAQYF.

The J gene is TRBJ2-7, the V gene TRBV27, with D perhaps matching TRBD2 (5 bases). Germline V gives CDR1 MNHEY, CDR2 SMNVEV (reference sequence). V was trimmed by 5 bases and J by 0 bases, leaving 11 bases between them. The CDR3 has 14 amino acids. The CDR3 reads CASSRAGHSYEQYF. The DNA of the CDR3 is TGTGCCAGCAGTCGTGCGGGCCACTCCTACGAGCAGTACTTC.

This clonotype was picked up a small number of times. The CDR3 region is CSGSNYGYTF. CDR3 DNA sequence: TGCAGTGGGAGTAACTATGGCTACACCTTC. V gene TRBV20-1 combines with J gene TRBJ1-2; D is unclear. The germline V gene has CDR1 DFQATT and CDR2 SNEGSKA (reference sequence). The CDR3 sequence is 10 residues long. The V gene lost 7 bases and the J gene lost 1 base, with 4 bases spanning the gap.

The rearrangement joins TRBV7-8 to TRBJ2-1, with D possibly called TRBD1 or TRBD2 (5 bases each). From germline, CDR1 is SGHVS and CDR2 FQNEAQ. The CDR3 consists of 16 residues. The V gene lost 7 bases and the J gene lost 9 bases, with 25 bases spanning the gap. DNA for the CDR3: TGTGCCAGCACCTCAGGGACGCCTCGACCAGATGGTGAGCAGTTCTTC. Translation: CASTSGTPRPDGEQFF.

This clonotype was observed a handful of times. V is TRBV7-9 and J is TRBJ1-2, with D perhaps matching TRBD1 (5 bases). Deletions cut 8 bases from V and 1 base from J, with 5 bases between. The germline V gene encodes CDR1 SEHNR and CDR2 FQNEAQ (reference sequence). CDR3 length: 11 amino acids. The CDR3 reads CASDSNYGYTF. Written as DNA, the CDR3 is TGTGCCAGCGACAGTAACTATGGCTACACCTTC.

V gene TRBV25-1 combines with J gene TRBJ1-2; no clear D gene. V was pared by 1 base and J by 8 bases, with 14 bases between. The V gene's germline CDR1 is MGHDK and CDR2 SYGVNS. The CDR3 contains 14 residues. CDR3 protein: CASSESYSSKGYTF. CDR3 coding DNA: TGTGCCAGCAGTGAATCGTACAGCAGCAAAGGCTACACCTTC.

J is TRBJ2-3 and V is TRBV27; D is ambiguous. This CDR3 has 12 amino acids. The V gene's germline CDR1 is MNHEY and CDR2 SMNVEV (reference sequence). Deletions cut 7 bases from V and 2 bases from J, with 7 bases between. The CDR3 sequence: CASKTSTDTQYF. CDR3 DNA: TGTGCCAGCAAAACCTCCACAGATACGCAGTATTTT.

The chain combines TRBV6-2 or TRBV6-3 with TRBJ2-3; a weak D match, TRBD2 (5 bases). Trimming removed 7 bases from V and 6 bases from J, with 11 bases in between. The length of the CDR3 is 12 residues. The germline CDR1 and CDR2 sequences are MNHEY and SVGEGT. The CDR3 bases are TGTGCCAGCACTAGCCGCCCGGATACGCAGTATTTT. Its translation: CASTSRPDTQYF.

The rearrangement links TRBV7-2 to TRBJ2-7; the match to TRBD1 covers 9 bases. The CDR3 runs to 16 residues. The ends lost 5 bases at V and 6 bases at J; junction bases unmatched: 14. Per germline, CDR1 SGHTA and CDR2 FQGNSA. The CDR3 DNA reads as TGTGCCAGCAGCCTAGACAGGGGGAGACTCCAATCCGAGCAGTACTTC. This encodes CASSLDRGRLQSEQYF.

This clonotype appeared many times. J is TRBJ2-1 and V is TRBV29-1, with TRBD2 matching over 10 bases. Germline values: CDR1 SQVTM, CDR2 ANQGSEA. This CDR3 has 14 amino acids. V trimming: 4 bases; J trimming: 0 bases; junction bases outside the gene matches: 0. The CDR3 loop is CSVASGSSYNEQFF. CDR3 nucleotide sequence: TGCAGCGTTGCTAGCGGGAGCTCCTACAATGAGCAGTTCTTC.

The rearrangement uses TRBV7-6 and TRBJ2-3, with D perhaps matching TRBD2 (6 bases). This CDR3 comprises 17 residues. Trimming stripped 0 bases from V and 3 bases from J, with 16 bases between. CDR1 and CDR2 (germline): SGHVS, FNYEAQ. As DNA, the CDR3 is TGTGCCAGCAGCTTAGCGGGTTTTAGGCTAGCGACAGATACGCAGTATTTT. This codes for CASSLAGFRLATDTQYF.

This sequence joins TRBV19 and TRBJ2-2, with D perhaps matching TRBD1 or TRBD2 (5 bases each). The length of the CDR3 is 15 residues. CDR1 is LNHDA and CDR2 is SQIVND in the germline V gene (reference sequence). Trimming stripped 5 bases from V and 2 bases from J, with 12 bases between. CDR3 residues: CASSLPGPNTGELFF. The CDR3, as DNA: TGTGCCAGTAGTCTTCCGGGACCCAACACCGGGGAGCTGTTTTTT.

This clonotype was counted between two and nine times. The chain has TRBV14 and TRBJ2-5; D is unresolved. The V gene's germline CDR1 is SGHDN and CDR2 FVKESK. Deletions cut 1 base from V and 4 bases from J, with 10 bases between. CDR3 length equals 14 residues. CDR3 DNA: TGTGCCAGCAGCCAAGTGGGTCCTCGAGAGACCCAGTACTTC. Translated, it gives CASSQVGPRETQYF.